The 14 T cell receptor beta chains below all came from one sample that was sequenced in a study of T cell responses to AZD1222 COVID-19 vaccine. Repertoires were generated with immunoSEQ multiplex PCR, while TCRdb's copy carries only in-frame clones and drops some. Of approximately 140,000 clones listed, approximately 90% are singletons. Sequenced material: peripheral blood, taken on day 0 of AZD1222 vaccination. These receptors all come from an adult in good health.

V gene TRBV4-2 combines with J gene TRBJ1-2, with a possible D match to TRBD1 (5 bases). With 2 bases removed from V and 2 bases from J, the gap between germline ends came to 18 bases. Germline V CDR1 and CDR2: LGHNA, YNFKEQ. This CDR3 has 17 amino acids. The CDR3 spells CASSQRSSGGANYGYTF. The CDR3 nucleotides are TGTGCCAGCAGCCAAAGAAGCAGTGGGGGAGCAAACTATGGCTACACCTTC.

CDR3 protein: CSAVGNEQFF. The CDR3 DNA reads as TGCAGTGCAGTCGGCAATGAGCAGTTCTTC. This chain connects TRBV20-1 to TRBJ2-1; D is unclear. This CDR3 is 10 amino acids long. V shed 6 bases and J shed 6 bases, with 6 bases lying between them. In germline, CDR1 is DFQATT, CDR2 SNEGSKA (reference sequence).

With regard to this clone: At the DNA level, this CDR3 is encoded by other sequences in the same sample as well. The CDR3 reads CASSPGEETQYF. CDR3 sequence (DNA): TGTGCCAGCAGTCCAGGGGAAGAGACCCAGTACTTC. The V and J genes are TRBV6-2 or TRBV6-3 and TRBJ2-5; perhaps TRBD1 as D (6 bases). In germline, CDR1 is MNHEY, CDR2 SVGEGT. This CDR3 has 12 amino acids. Trimming took off 5 bases at V and 3 bases at J, with 7 bases between the two ends.

The chain carries TRBV4-2 and TRBJ2-2; D is perhaps TRBD1 (6 bases). This CDR3 has 14 amino acids. Germline values: CDR1 LGHNA, CDR2 YNFKEQ. Trimming stripped 4 bases from V and 5 bases from J, with 11 bases between. Written as DNA, the CDR3 is TGTGCCAGCAGCCTAGACAGGCGGACCGGGGAGCTGTTTTTT. It encodes CASSLDRRTGELFF.

The chain carries TRBV18 and TRBJ2-2; D may match TRBD1 or TRBD2 (6 bases each). V lost 4 bases and J lost 1, with 13 bases in between. CDR3 length equals 16 residues. Germline V gene data show CDR1 as KGHSH and CDR2 as LQKENI. This CDR3 reads CASSRPGGLNTGELFF. The CDR3 DNA follows: TGTGCCAGCTCACGGCCCGGGGGCCTGAACACCGGGGAGCTGTTTTTT.

The chain has TRBV10-3 and TRBJ1-1; D remains ambiguous. This CDR3 is built from 11 residues. Germline V gene data show CDR1 as ENHRY and CDR2 as SYGVKD. Trimming pared 2 bases from V and 2 bases from J, leaving 0 bases between. For the CDR3, the DNA is TGTGCCATCAGTGAGAACACTGAAGCTTTCTTT. Translating it yields CAISENTEAFF.

The CDR3 spells CASRRTTEEQFF. CDR3 sequence (DNA): TGTGCCAGCAGAAGAACCACGGAAGAGCAGTTCTTC. The chain joins TRBV6-6 to TRBJ2-1; D ambiguous. The CDR3 length is 12 residues. V gave up 6 bases and J gave up 10 bases, with 13 bases separating them. CDR1 MNHNY and CDR2 SVGAGI come from the germline V gene (reference sequence).

V and J are TRBV7-3 and TRBJ1-1, with D unresolved. Germline V gene sequence: CDR1 SGHTA, CDR2 FQGTGA. CDR3 size: 13 residues. Deletions cut 5 bases from V and 8 bases from J, with 15 bases between. The CDR3: CASSETGPVEAFF. The CDR3 region has the DNA TGTGCCAGCAGCGAGACCGGGCCGGTAGAAGCTTTCTTT.

The rearrangement uses TRBV7-6 and TRBJ2-1, with TRBD2 matching over 10 bases. V lost 4 bases and J lost 7; bases outside the gene matches: 7. Germline CDR1 reads SGHVS; CDR2 reads FNYEAQ. This CDR3 has 15 amino acids. Here the CDR3 reads CASSSLAGGWNEQFF. The CDR3 DNA reads TGTGCCAGCAGCTCTTTAGCGGGGGGCTGGAATGAGCAGTTCTTC.

This chain connects TRBV4-2 to TRBJ2-3; 9 bases fit TRBD2. The J segment lost 7 bases and the V segment lost 0 bases, leaving 11 bases of the junction unmatched. The CDR3 runs to 17 residues. The germline gives CDR1 LGHNA, CDR2 YNFKEQ. Written as DNA, the CDR3 is TGTGCCAGCAGCCAAGATGAGGCGGGGGGGGTGGTTAATACGCAGTATTTT. This gives the protein CASSQDEAGGVVNTQYF.

This clone was observed a single time. The genes are TRBV11-3 and TRBJ2-3, with a possible D match to TRBD2 (6 bases). The CDR3 contains 15 residues. V dropped 0 bases and J dropped 0 bases, with 7 bases sitting between them. CDR1 is SGHNT and CDR2 is YENEEA in the germline V gene. CDR3: CASSLDSGSTDTQYF. As DNA, the CDR3 is TGTGCCAGCAGCTTAGACAGCGGGAGCACAGATACGCAGTATTTT.

The chain recombines TRBV4-3 with TRBJ2-5; D gene unclear. The CDR3 spans 13 residues. The V end was cut by 2 bases, the J end by 5 bases, with 9 bases between. Germline CDR1 is LGHNA and CDR2 is YSLEER. The CDR3 region is CASSQIVGETQYF. As DNA, the CDR3 is TGCGCCAGCAGCCAAATAGTCGGGGAGACCCAGTACTTC.

This chain uses TRBV28 with TRBJ1-5; D gene ambiguous. Trimming shortened V by 6 bases and J by 5 bases, and 14 bases separated the two germline ends. The CDR3 spans 14 residues. CDR1 MDHEN and CDR2 SYDVKM come from the germline V gene. This chain's CDR3 is CASSQGQLHQPQHF. The CDR3 bases are TGTGCCAGCAGCCAAGGGCAGCTCCATCAGCCCCAGCATTTT.

The rearrangement joins TRBV4-3 to TRBJ2-7, with 8 bases identical to TRBD1. This CDR3 spans 15 amino acids. The V and J ends lost 2 bases and 2 bases, in that order; junction bases with no gene match: 5. CDR1 and CDR2 (germline): LGHNA, YSLEER. This CDR3 reads CASSQSPGQAYEQYF. DNA for the CDR3: TGCGCCAGCAGCCAATCACCGGGACAGGCCTACGAGCAGTACTTC.